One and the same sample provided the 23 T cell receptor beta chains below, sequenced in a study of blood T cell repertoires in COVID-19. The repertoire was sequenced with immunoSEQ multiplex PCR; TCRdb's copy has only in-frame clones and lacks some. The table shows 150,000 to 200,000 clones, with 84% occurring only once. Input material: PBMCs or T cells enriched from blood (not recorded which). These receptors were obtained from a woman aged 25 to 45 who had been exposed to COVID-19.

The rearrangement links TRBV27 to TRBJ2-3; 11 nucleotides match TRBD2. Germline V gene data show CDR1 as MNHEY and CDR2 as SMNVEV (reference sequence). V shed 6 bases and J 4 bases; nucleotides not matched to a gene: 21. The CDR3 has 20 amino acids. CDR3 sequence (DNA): TGTGCCAGCAGACCCCGAACCTTACGTAGCGGGGGGGCCGGGGCAGATACGCAGTATTTT. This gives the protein CASRPRTLRSGGAGADTQYF.

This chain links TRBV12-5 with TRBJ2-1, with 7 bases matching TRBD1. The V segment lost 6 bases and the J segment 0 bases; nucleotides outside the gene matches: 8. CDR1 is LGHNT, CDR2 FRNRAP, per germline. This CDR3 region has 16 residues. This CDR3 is CASGLQGISSYNEQFF. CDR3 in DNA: TGTGCTAGTGGCTTACAGGGGATTAGCTCCTACAATGAGCAGTTCTTC. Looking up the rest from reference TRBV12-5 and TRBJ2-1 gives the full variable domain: DARVTQTPRHKVTEMGQEVTMRCQPILGHNTVFWYRQTMMQGLELLAYFRNRAPLDDSGMPKDRFSAEMPDATLATLKIQPSEPRDSAVYFCASGLQGISSYNEQFFGPGTRLTVL.

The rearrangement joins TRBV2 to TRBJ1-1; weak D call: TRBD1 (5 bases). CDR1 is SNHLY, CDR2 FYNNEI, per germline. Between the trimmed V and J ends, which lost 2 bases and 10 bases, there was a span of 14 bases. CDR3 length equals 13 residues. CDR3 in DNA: TGTGCCAGCAGTGAATCCGCAGGGATCGGAGCTTTCTTT. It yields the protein CASSESAGIGAFF.

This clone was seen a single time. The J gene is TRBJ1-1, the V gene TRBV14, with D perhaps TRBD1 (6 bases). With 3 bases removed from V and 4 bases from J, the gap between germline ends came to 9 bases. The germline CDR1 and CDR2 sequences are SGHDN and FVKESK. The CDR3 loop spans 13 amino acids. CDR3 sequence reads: CASSHRGRTEAFF. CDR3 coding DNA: TGTGCCAGCAGCCACAGGGGTCGCACTGAAGCTTTCTTT.

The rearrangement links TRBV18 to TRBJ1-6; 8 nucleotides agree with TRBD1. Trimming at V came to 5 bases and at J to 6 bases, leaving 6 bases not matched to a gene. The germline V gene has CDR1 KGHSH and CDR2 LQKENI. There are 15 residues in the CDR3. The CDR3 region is CASSRAQGGNSPLHF. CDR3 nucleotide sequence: TGTGCCAGCTCAAGAGCACAGGGGGGTAATTCACCCCTCCACTTT.

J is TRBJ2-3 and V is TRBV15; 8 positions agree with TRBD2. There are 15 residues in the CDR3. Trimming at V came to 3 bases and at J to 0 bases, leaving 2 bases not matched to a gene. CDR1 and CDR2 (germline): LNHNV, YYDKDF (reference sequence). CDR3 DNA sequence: TGTGCCACCAGCAGCGGGGGGGGAAGCACAGATACGCAGTATTTT. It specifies CATSSGGGSTDTQYF. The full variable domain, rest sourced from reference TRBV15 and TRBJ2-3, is DAMVIQNPRYQVTQFGKPVTLSCSQTLNHNVMYWYQQKSSQAPKLLFHYYDKDFNNEADTPDNFQSRRPNTSFCFLDIRSPGLGDTAMYLCATSSGGGSTDTQYFGPGTRLTVL.

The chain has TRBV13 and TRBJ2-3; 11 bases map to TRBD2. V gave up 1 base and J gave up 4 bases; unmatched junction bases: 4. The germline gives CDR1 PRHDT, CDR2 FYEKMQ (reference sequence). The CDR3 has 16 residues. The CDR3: CASSLVLAGDADTQYF. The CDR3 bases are TGTGCCAGCAGCTTAGTACTAGCGGGGGATGCAGATACGCAGTATTTT.

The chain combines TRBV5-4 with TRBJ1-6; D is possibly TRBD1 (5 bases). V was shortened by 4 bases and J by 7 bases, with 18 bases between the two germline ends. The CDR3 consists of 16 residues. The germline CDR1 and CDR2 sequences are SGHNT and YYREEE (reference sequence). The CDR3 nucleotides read TGTGCCAGCAGCCAGGGAGGCGGTGGCTTCAATTCACCCCTCCACTTT. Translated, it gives CASSQGGGGFNSPLHF.

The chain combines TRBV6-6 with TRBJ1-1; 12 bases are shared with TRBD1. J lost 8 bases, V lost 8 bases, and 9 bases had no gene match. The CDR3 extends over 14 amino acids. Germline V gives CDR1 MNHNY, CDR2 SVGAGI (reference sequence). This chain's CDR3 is CASRDRGPTMEAFF. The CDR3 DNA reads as TGTGCCAGCCGGGACAGGGGGCCGACCATGGAAGCTTTCTTT.

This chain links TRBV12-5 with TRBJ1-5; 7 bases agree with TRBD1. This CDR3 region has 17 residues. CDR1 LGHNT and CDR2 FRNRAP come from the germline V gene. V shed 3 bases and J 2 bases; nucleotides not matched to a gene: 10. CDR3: CASGFSGAGGGNQPQHF. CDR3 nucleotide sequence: TGTGCTAGTGGTTTTTCGGGTGCAGGGGGAGGCAATCAGCCCCAGCATTTT.

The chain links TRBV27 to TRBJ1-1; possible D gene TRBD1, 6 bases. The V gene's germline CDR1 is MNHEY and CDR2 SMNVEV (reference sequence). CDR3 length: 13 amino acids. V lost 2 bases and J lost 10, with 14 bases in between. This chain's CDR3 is CASSLPGDGGAFF. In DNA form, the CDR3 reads TGTGCCAGCAGTTTACCAGGGGACGGCGGAGCTTTCTTT.

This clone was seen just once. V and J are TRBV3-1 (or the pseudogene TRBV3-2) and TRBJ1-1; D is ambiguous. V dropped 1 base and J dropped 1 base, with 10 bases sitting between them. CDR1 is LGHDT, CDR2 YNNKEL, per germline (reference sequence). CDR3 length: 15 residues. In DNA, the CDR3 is TGTGCCAGCAGCCAAGGGGCCCCCAGGAACACTGAAGCTTTCTTT. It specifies CASSQGAPRNTEAFF.

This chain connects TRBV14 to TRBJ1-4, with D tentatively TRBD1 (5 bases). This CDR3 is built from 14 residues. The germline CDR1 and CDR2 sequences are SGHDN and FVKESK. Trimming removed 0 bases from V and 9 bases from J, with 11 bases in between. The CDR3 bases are TGTGCCAGCAGCCAAGATCTTCGGACACAAAAACTGTTTTTT. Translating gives CASSQDLRTQKLFF.

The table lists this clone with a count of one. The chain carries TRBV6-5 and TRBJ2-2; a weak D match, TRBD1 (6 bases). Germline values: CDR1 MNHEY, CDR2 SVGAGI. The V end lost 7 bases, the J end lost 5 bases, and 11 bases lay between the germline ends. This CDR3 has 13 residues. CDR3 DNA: TGTGCCAGCAAGTTAACAGGGACCGGGGAGCTGTTTTTT. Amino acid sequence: CASKLTGTGELFF.

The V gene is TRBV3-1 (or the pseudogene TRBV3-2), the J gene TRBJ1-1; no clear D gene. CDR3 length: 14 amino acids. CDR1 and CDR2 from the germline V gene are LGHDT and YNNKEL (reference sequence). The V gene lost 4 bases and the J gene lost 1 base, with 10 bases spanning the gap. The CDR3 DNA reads TGTGCCAGCAGCCCCCGGGAATCGAACACTGAAGCTTTCTTT. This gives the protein CASSPRESNTEAFF.

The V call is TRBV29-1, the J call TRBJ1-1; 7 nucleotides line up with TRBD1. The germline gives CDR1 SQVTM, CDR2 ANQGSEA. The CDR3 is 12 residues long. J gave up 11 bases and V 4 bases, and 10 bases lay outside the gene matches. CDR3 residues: CSVVGGQPVAFF. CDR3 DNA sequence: TGCAGCGTTGTGGGGGGACAGCCGGTGGCTTTCTTT.

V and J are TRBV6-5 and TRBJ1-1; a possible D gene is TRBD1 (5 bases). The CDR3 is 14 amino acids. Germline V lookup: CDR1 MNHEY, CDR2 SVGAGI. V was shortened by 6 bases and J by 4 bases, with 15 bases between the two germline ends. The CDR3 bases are TGTGCCAGCAGATGGGGGGGAGAAGGCACTGAAGCTTTCTTT. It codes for CASRWGGEGTEAFF.

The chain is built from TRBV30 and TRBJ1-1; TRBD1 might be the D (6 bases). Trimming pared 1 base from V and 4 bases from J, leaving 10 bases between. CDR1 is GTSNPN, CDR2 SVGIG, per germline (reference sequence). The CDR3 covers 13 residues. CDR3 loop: CAWSGNRVTEAFF. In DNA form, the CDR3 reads TGTGCCTGGAGTGGGAACAGGGTCACTGAAGCTTTCTTT.

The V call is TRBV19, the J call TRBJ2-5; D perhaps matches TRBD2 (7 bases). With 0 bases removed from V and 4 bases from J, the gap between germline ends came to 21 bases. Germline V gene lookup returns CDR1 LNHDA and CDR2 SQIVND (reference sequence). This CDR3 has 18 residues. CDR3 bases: TGTGCCAGTAGTATAGATCGTTGGGGGGCGGGGGCCCTAGAGACCCAGTACTTC. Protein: CASSIDRWGAGALETQYF.

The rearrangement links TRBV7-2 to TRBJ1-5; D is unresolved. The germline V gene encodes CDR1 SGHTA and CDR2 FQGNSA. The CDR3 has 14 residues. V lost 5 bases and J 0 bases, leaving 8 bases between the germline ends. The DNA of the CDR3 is TGTGCCAGCAGCCCGTTCCGTAGCAATCAGCCCCAGCATTTT. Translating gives CASSPFRSNQPQHF.

CDR3 DNA sequence: TGTGCCAGTGGGGATGGTGGGGAGAGCTCCTACGAGCAGTACTTC. Amino acid sequence: CASGDGGESSYEQYF. This chain connects TRBV2 to TRBJ2-7; D is perhaps TRBD2 (5 bases). Looked up from germline, CDR1 is SNHLY and CDR2 is FYNNEI. The CDR3 runs to 15 residues. V shed 9 bases and J shed 0 bases, with 18 bases lying between them.

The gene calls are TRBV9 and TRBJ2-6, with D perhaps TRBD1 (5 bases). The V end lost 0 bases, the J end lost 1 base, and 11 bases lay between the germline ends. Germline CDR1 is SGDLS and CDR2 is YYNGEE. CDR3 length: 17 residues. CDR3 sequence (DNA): TGTGCCAGCAGCGTAGCTCCGCAGGGTTCTGGGGCCAACGTCCTGACTTTC. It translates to CASSVAPQGSGANVLTF.

This CDR3 reads CASGGTGNTDTQYF. The CDR3 DNA reads TGTGCCAGCGGCGGAACGGGGAACACAGATACGCAGTATTTT. V and J are TRBV19 and TRBJ2-3; tentatively, D is TRBD2 (5 bases). There are 14 residues in the CDR3. From germline, CDR1 is LNHDA and CDR2 SQIVND (reference sequence). V lost 9 bases and J lost 2, with 15 bases in between. Based on the CDR3 plus reference TRBV19 and TRBJ2-3, the full variable domain is DGGITQSPKYLFRKEGQNVTLSCEQNLNHDAMYWYRQDPGQGLRLIYYSQIVNDFQKGDIAEGYSVSREKKESFPLTVTSAQKNPTAFYLCASGGTGNTDTQYFGPGTRLTVL.